Given below is one T cell receptor (beta chain) in context. This clonotype appeared many times. Its recognized antigen is unknown. Base quality data are lacking; no much larger clone is found one base away. A patient counted as having stable Graves' hyperthyroidism if no progression to ophthalmopathy occurred over 18 months of follow-up. Hyperthyroidism patients were newly diagnosed, with disease duration under 2 months, and aged 18 to 65 years. Any patient with an uncontrolled infection, another autoimmune disease, pregnancy or lactation was excluded. Clinical symptoms, serum thyroxine and TRAb, thyroid ultrasound, and orbital computed tomography formed the basis for the diagnoses. Ficoll-Paque density gradient centrifugation was used to isolate PBMCs from 9.5 to 10 ml of fresh peripheral blood. Trizol reagent was used to extract total RNA, and RNA quality was then checked on an Agilent 2100 Bioanalyzer.

The CDR3 covers 14 residues, taking in both the cysteine and the phenylalanine. Just the 42-base CDR3 DNA is kept, in frame starting at base 1. V is pruned by 6 bases and J by 0 bases, leaving 3 bases of the junction without a gene match. The entry originates in a study of T cells in Graves' hyperthyroidism and ophthalmopathy (dated by TCRdb to between 2018 and 2021). Some background on the complete study: Peripheral blood was collected at initial diagnosis, before any treatment. To identify distinguishing TCR V-J signatures, a discovery cohort of about 100 patients was used, comprising some 45 with Graves' ophthalmopathy and about 59 with stable Graves' hyperthyroidism. An independent validation cohort of 18 to 20 hyperthyroidism patients and about 16 patients who later progressed to ophthalmopathy tested prospective prediction of ophthalmopathy. The 90 to 100 discovery patients were randomly divided into training and test sets at a 7:3 ratio. The study also compared thyroid tissue and blood T-cell repertoires from a handful of Graves' hyperthyroidism patients. After sampling, hyperthyroidism patients received methimazole starting at 30 mg daily, and ophthalmopathy patients received high-dose intravenous methylprednisolone. The paper reports TCR Vbeta CDR3 sequencing of approximately 140 peripheral blood samples: 40 or so ophthalmopathy, 75 to 80 hyperthyroidism and approximately 17 progressor patients.

The TCR beta CDR3 regions were amplified from RNA transcripts. The TCR CDR3 was subjected to a first round of RT-PCR using the HTBI primer set and the Qiagen OneStep RT-PCR kit. A second multiplex PCR round built the libraries, followed by size selection and purification. Libraries were sequenced paired-end with 100 bp reads on an Illumina HiSeq2000. Under the source paper's analysis protocol: SOAPnuke was used to process the raw data, throwing out any read that contained adapters or uncalled bases, had a mean Phred below 15, or lacked an exact constant-primer or identifier match. COPE v1.2.5 was used to merge the high-quality paired reads, and each unique nucleotide sequence was defined as a clonotype. MiTCR v1.1 was used to align the clonotypes against IMGT TRBV, TRBD and TRBJ reference segments. The analysis included only V-J combinations with a frequency above 0.0001, which together covered more than 99% of the repertoires. A TCS score was defined as the ratio of F50 (clonal expansion) to E x V (chaos), with BLOSUM62-based TCRdist applied between CDR3 peptides within each V-J. Welch's t-statistics and random forest reduced around 510 V-J features to roughly 13, which were used in a naive Bayes classifier (R e1071). In-frame beta chains were kept once TCRdb had trimmed the public reads at Q25 with fastp and called clones with MiXCR. Identical CDR3 protein sequences are pooled into one entry, listed with their most common genes and DNA. TCRdb assigned the V and J calls; the authors' analysis was not used. Within this sample are around 340,000 distinct CDR3 sequences, with 15% to 20% of them counted one time only. The top ten clones comprise about 53% of the sample.

The paper's findings and limits, for the study overall: Sample size was not statistically predetermined, and blinding of investigators to group allocation was not performed. In validation, the model predicted progression to ophthalmopathy with roughly 70% sensitivity and around 72% specificity, a median of approximately 6.5 months before onset. Ophthalmopathy was separated from stable hyperthyroidism by a 13 V-J signature model, with 87.88% sensitivity and roughly 81% specificity obtained in cross-validation and 80%/75% obtained in testing. Most expanded thyroid clonotypes (frequency above 0.001) were also found in blood, which suggests that blood repertoires may mirror thyroid immune responses.

Sequenced sample: blood. This receptor was obtained from a woman between 50 and 59 years old with Graves' hyperthyroidism. In this chain, TRBV12-3 or TRBV12-4 is recombined with TRBJ1-1; 8 junctional bases match TRBD1. The sequenced DNA is TGTGCCAGCAGCCGGGGACAGGTGAACACTGAAGCTTTCTTT. This gives the protein CASSRGQVNTEAFF.